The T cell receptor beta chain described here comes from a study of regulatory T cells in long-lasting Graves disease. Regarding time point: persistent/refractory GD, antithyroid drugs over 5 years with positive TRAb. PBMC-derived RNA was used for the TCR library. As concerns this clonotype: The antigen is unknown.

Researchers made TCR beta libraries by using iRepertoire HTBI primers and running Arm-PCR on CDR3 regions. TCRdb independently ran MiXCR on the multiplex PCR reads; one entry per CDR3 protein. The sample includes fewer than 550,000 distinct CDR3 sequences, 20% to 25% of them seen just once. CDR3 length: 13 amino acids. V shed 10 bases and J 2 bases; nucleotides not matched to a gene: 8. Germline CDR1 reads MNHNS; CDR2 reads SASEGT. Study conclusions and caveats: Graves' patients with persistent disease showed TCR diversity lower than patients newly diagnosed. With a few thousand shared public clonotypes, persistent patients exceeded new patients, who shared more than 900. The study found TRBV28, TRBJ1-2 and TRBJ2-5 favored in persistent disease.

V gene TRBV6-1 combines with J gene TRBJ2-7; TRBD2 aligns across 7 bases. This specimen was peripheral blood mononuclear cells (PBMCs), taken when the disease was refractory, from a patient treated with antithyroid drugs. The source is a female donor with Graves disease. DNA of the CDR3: TGTGCCACTTCTCGGGGGACTACCTACGAGCAGTACTTC. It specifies CATSRGTTYEQYF.